Presented here are 7 T cell receptor beta chains from one specimen sequenced in a study of control samples from healthy donors and cancer patients. Assay used: immunoSEQ multiplex PCR; TCRdb lists only in-frame clones, some missing. The top ten clones hold 40% of a sample with roughly 49,000 clones, about 90% of them seen once. The sequenced sample was PBMCs. The receptors derive from a man between 45 and 60 years old with head and neck cancer.

The chain is built from TRBV10-3 and TRBJ2-2; D remains ambiguous. Trimming took off 8 bases at V and 4 bases at J, with 17 bases between the two ends. There are 15 residues in the CDR3. CDR1 is ENHRY, CDR2 SYGVKD, per germline. The CDR3: CAIGREELGTGELFF. CDR3 bases: TGTGCCATCGGAAGAGAAGAGCTGGGCACCGGGGAGCTGTTTTTT.

This chain joins TRBV6-1 and TRBJ1-5, with unresolved D. The germline CDR1 and CDR2 sequences are MNHNS and SASEGT. V lost 1 base and J 6 bases, leaving 1 base between the germline ends. The CDR3 extends over 11 amino acids. CDR3 in amino acids: CASSEGQPQHF. As DNA, the CDR3 is TGTGCCAGCAGTGAAGGTCAGCCCCAGCATTTT.

The chain carries TRBV11-3 and TRBJ2-2, with D hard to call. The V gene's germline CDR1 is SGHNT and CDR2 YENEEA. V was trimmed by 2 bases and J by 5 bases, leaving 6 bases between them. The CDR3 consists of 13 residues. The CDR3 here is CASSLSRTGELFF. The CDR3 nucleotides are TGTGCCAGCAGCTTATCGCGGACCGGGGAGCTGTTTTTT.

The genes are TRBV30 and TRBJ1-2; D perhaps matches TRBD1 (5 bases). The germline V gene has CDR1 GTSNPN and CDR2 SVGIG (reference sequence). The CDR3 covers 14 residues. The germline V and J ends were trimmed by 0 bases and 4 bases, with 12 bases remaining between them. The CDR3 sequence: CAWSVGVSGYGYTF. The CDR3 DNA follows: TGTGCCTGGAGTGTAGGGGTCTCGGGCTATGGCTACACCTTC.

V gene TRBV28 combines with J gene TRBJ1-2; D uncertain. The CDR3 runs to 12 residues. Germline V CDR1 and CDR2: MDHEN, SYDVKM. Trimming removed 3 bases at V and 4 bases at J, with 6 bases between. For the CDR3, the DNA is TGTGCCAGCAGTTTTGTAGGCTATGGCTACACCTTC. Its protein product is CASSFVGYGYTF.

J is TRBJ2-4 and V is TRBV24-1; 7 bases are shared with TRBD2. V gave up 4 bases and J gave up 7 bases; unmatched junction bases: 6. Per germline, CDR1 KGHDR and CDR2 SFDVKD. This CDR3 is built from 14 residues. CDR3: CATSDPREGNIQYF. CDR3 nucleotides: TGTGCCACCAGTGACCCTAGGGAGGGTAACATTCAGTACTTC.

The chain uses TRBV28 and TRBJ1-3; D gene ambiguous. The germline CDR1 and CDR2 sequences are MDHEN and SYDVKM. This CDR3 has 15 amino acids. Trimming shortened V by 2 bases and J by 0 bases, and 8 bases separated the two germline ends. CDR3 sequence reads: CASSLALSSGNTIYF. DNA for the CDR3: TGTGCCAGCAGTTTAGCCCTCAGCTCTGGAAACACCATATATTTT.